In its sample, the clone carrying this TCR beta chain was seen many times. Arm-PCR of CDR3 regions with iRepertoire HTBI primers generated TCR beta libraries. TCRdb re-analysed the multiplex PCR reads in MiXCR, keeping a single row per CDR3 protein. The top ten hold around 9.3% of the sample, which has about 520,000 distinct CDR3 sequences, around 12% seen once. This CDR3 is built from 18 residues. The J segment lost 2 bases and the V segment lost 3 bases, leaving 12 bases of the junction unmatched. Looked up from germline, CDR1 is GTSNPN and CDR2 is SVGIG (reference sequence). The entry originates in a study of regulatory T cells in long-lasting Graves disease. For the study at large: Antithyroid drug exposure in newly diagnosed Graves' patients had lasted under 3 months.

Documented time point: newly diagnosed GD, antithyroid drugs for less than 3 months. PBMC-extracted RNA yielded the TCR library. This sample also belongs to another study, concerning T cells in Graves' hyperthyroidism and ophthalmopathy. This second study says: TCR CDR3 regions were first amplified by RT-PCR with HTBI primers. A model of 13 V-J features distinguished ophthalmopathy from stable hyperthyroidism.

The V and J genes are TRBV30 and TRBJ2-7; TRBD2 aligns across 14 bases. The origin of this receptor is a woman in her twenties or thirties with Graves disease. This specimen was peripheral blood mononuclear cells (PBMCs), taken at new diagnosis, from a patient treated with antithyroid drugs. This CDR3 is CAWRPAGTSGSKAYEQYF. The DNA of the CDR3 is TGTGCCTGGAGGCCTGCCGGGACTAGCGGGAGTAAGGCCTACGAGCAGTACTTC.